Given below is one T cell receptor beta chain in context. Method: immunoSEQ multiplex PCR; TCRdb's copy keeps in-frame clones and lacks some. The top ten clones hold roughly 0.36% of a sample with approximately 81,000 clones, about 94% of them seen once. There are 15 residues in the CDR3. The germline V gene encodes CDR1 MNHEY and CDR2 SMNVEV (reference sequence). V lost 7 bases to trimming and J lost 1 base, with 14 bases between them. The data were obtained in a study of technical replicates of blood from a handful of donors. V gene TRBV27 combines with J gene TRBJ1-5; unclear D gene. Specimen: T cells isolated from PBMCs. The clonotype comes from a human donor in good health. CDR3 sequence reads: CASTPGPGSNQPQHF. CDR3 coding DNA: TGTGCCAGCACCCCCGGGCCGGGGAGCAATCAGCCCCAGCATTTT.